Below are 17 T cell receptor beta chains sequenced from a single sample in a study of cytomegalovirus exposure and HLA in healthy donors (TCRdb year 2017). The library was generated by the immunoSEQ multiplex PCR assay. For the multiplex PCR, a mixture combining 60 forward primers for TCR Vbeta segments and 13 reverse primers for TCR Jbeta segments was used. In TCRdb, the immuneACCESS table is reduced to in-frame sequences with V and J assigned. These tables do not hold every clone; where another copy was compared, an unresolved V gene accounts for under half, and the others remain unexplained. In all, the sample holds 95,000 to 130,000 clones, and 75% to 85% of those were seen once. The ten largest make up approximately 4.3% of the sample. Sequenced material: PBMCs. The receptors shown here come from a man aged 25 to 45 in good health and CMV-seropositive.

The chain has TRBV7-2 and TRBJ1-2; 9 bases agree with TRBD1. The junction had 7 bases not matched to a gene; V was cut back by 1 base and J by 4 bases. CDR1 and CDR2 (germline): SGHTA, FQGNSA. This CDR3 region has 16 residues. This CDR3 is CASSLDRTGGSYGYTF. The CDR3 DNA sequence: TGTGCCAGCAGCTTAGATAGAACAGGGGGCAGCTATGGCTACACCTTC.

CDR3: CASILSAGGSTEAFF. In DNA, the CDR3 is TGTGCCAGCATCCTATCAGCGGGGGGGAGCACTGAAGCTTTCTTT. The gene calls are TRBV28 and TRBJ1-1; D might be TRBD1 (5 bases). Trimming shortened V by 7 bases and J by 4 bases, and 19 bases separated the two germline ends. This CDR3 has 15 amino acids. The germline V gene has CDR1 MDHEN and CDR2 SYDVKM. Drawing the rest from reference TRBV28 and TRBJ1-1, the complete variable domain is DVKVTQSSRYLVKRTGEKVFLECVQDMDHENMFWYRQDPGLGLRLIYFSYDVKMKEKGDIPEGYSVSREKKERFSLILESASTNQTSMYLCASILSAGGSTEAFFGQGTRLTVV.

V gene TRBV19 combines with J gene TRBJ2-7, with D possibly being TRBD2 (6 bases). The CDR3 extends over 15 amino acids. V was shortened by 4 bases and J by 0 bases, with 13 bases between the two germline ends. Germline-derived CDR1 and CDR2 are LNHDA and SQIVND (reference sequence). CDR3 loop: CASSKNRDFSYEQYF. For the CDR3, the DNA is TGTGCCAGTAGTAAGAACCGGGACTTCTCCTACGAGCAGTACTTC.

The rearrangement joins TRBV27 to TRBJ2-7; 10 bases agree with TRBD2. The CDR3 length is 16 residues. CDR1 is MNHEY, CDR2 SMNVEV, per germline (reference sequence). V gave up 6 bases and J gave up 6 bases; unmatched junction bases: 14. The CDR3 DNA follows: TGTGCCAGCAGATTAACGGGGCTAGCGGGAGATCTCGAGCAGTACTTC. It encodes CASRLTGLAGDLEQYF.

The chain couples TRBV5-1 to TRBJ1-2; TRBD1 agrees at 8 bases. V gave up 0 bases and J gave up 4 bases; unmatched junction bases: 2. Germline CDR1 is SGHRS and CDR2 is YFSETQ. The CDR3 loop spans 14 amino acids. The CDR3 sequence is CASSLEGTGYGYTF. The CDR3 DNA reads TGCGCCAGCAGCTTGGAGGGGACAGGCTATGGCTACACCTTC.

This chain connects TRBV27 to TRBJ2-1; 15 bases fit TRBD2. The CDR3 is made up of 14 amino acids. Looked up from germline, CDR1 is MNHEY and CDR2 is SMNVEV (reference sequence). The J segment lost 6 bases and the V segment lost 6 bases, leaving 0 bases of the junction unmatched. The CDR3 nucleotides are TGTGCCAGCAGGGGACTAGCGGGAGGCAATGAGCAGTTCTTC. Translation gives CASRGLAGGNEQFF.

A few counts support this clone. The V and J genes are TRBV4-1 and TRBJ2-1, with a tentative D call TRBD2 (5 bases). Germline V gene lookup returns CDR1 MGHRA and CDR2 YSYEKL. V was cut by 1 base and J by 6 bases, with 7 bases left in between. CDR3 length: 13 residues. CDR3 bases: TGCGCCAGCAGCCAAGGTAGCGTCAATGAGCAGTTCTTC. This gives the protein CASSQGSVNEQFF.

The chain joins TRBV7-9 to TRBJ1-5, with 9 nucleotides matching TRBD1. Per the germline V gene, CDR1 is SEHNR and CDR2 is FQNEAQ (reference sequence). This CDR3 has 14 residues. Trimming took 5 bases from V and 7 from J; bases not matched to a gene: 6. CDR3 coding DNA: TGTGCCAGCAGCCTCCTGGGACAGGGCCAGCCCCAGCATTTT. It is translated as CASSLLGQGQPQHF. The whole variable domain, filled in from reference TRBV7-9 and TRBJ1-5, reads DTGVSQNPRHKITKRGQNVTFRCDPISEHNRLYWYRQTLGQGPEFLTYFQNEAQLEKSRLLSDRFSAERPKGSFSTLEIQRTEQGDSAMYLCASSLLGQGQPQHFGDGTRLSIL.

Only one count was recorded for this clone. The J gene is TRBJ2-1, the V gene TRBV2; D not resolved. Germline lookup yields CDR1 SNHLY and CDR2 FYNNEI. The CDR3 is made up of 16 amino acids. V was clipped by 0 bases and J by 1 base, with 10 bases between them. This CDR3 is CASSEALRLSYNEQFF. CDR3 nucleotide sequence: TGTGCCAGCAGTGAAGCGCTGAGGCTTTCCTACAATGAGCAGTTCTTC.

This clone has a handful of counts. The chain carries TRBV5-1 and TRBJ1-3; TRBD1 is a possible D gene (5 bases). The CDR3 is 14 residues long. Germline values: CDR1 SGHRS, CDR2 YFSETQ. Trimming pared 3 bases from V and 1 base from J, leaving 8 bases between. The CDR3 protein is CASSYTGSGNTIYF. CDR3 in DNA: TGCGCCAGCAGCTACACAGGATCTGGAAACACCATATATTTT. The entire variable domain, with the rest obtained from reference TRBV5-1 and TRBJ1-3, is as follows: KAGVTQTPRYLIKTRGQQVTLSCSPISGHRSVSWYQQTPGQGLQFLFEYFSETQRNKGNFPGRFSGRQFSNSRSEMNVSTLELGDSALYLCASSYTGSGNTIYFGEGSWLTVV.

A single count supports this clone. V gene TRBV7-9 combines with J gene TRBJ2-2, with TRBD2 identical over 7 bases. Germline CDR1 SEHNR, CDR2 FQNEAQ (reference sequence). The trim removed 5 bases at V and 0 bases at J, leaving 9 bases unmatched. This CDR3 spans 17 amino acids. DNA for the CDR3: TGTGCCAGCAGCCTAAGGCGCGGGAGCCCGAACACCGGGGAGCTGTTTTTT. It codes for CASSLRRGSPNTGELFF.

The gene calls are TRBV7-2 and TRBJ1-2; 8 bases are a match to TRBD1. V was pared by 5 bases and J by 0 bases, with 8 bases of the junction left unmatched. CDR3 size: 16 residues. The V gene's germline CDR1 is SGHTA and CDR2 FQGNSA. CDR3 coding DNA: TGTGCCAGCAGCCTTGACAGGGGCCTTGCTAACTATGGCTACACCTTC. Amino acid sequence: CASSLDRGLANYGYTF.

The V gene is TRBV4-2, the J gene TRBJ1-1, with a tentative D call TRBD1 (5 bases). The CDR3 sequence is 16 residues long. V was pared by 2 bases and J by 6 bases, with 19 bases between. CDR1 is LGHNA and CDR2 is YNFKEQ in the germline V gene. The CDR3 reads CASSQKVSQAGAEAFF. The CDR3 DNA is TGTGCCAGCAGCCAAAAAGTATCACAGGCGGGGGCTGAAGCTTTCTTT.

This rearrangement joins TRBV19 to TRBJ1-1, with no clear D. The length of the CDR3 is 14 residues. V gave up 6 bases and J gave up 0 bases, with 11 bases separating them. The germline V gene has CDR1 LNHDA and CDR2 SQIVND (reference sequence). The CDR3 DNA reads as TGTGCCAGTAGCCTTCCGTTAGTGAACACTGAAGCTTTCTTT. Its protein product is CASSLPLVNTEAFF.

The chain combines TRBV14 with TRBJ2-2, with D maybe TRBD2 (6 bases). The V gene lost 5 bases and the J gene lost 0 bases, with 13 bases spanning the gap. There are 16 residues in the CDR3. Germline V gene lookup returns CDR1 SGHDN and CDR2 FVKESK. The CDR3: CASSTLAGTNTGELFF. CDR3 nucleotide sequence: TGTGCCAGCAGCACATTGGCGGGGACGAACACCGGGGAGCTGTTTTTT.

Concerning this clone: Its ends do not fully match the called genes, so a read error is possible. The chain couples TRBV27 to TRBJ2-7, with 8 nucleotides matching TRBD1. This CDR3 contains 12 residues. CDR1 is MNHEY, CDR2 SMNVEV, per germline (reference sequence). The CDR3 protein is CASSPTGVEQCF. CDR3 nucleotides: TGTGCCAGCAGTCCGACAGGGGTCGAGCAGTGCTTC.

Of note for this clone: One end of the junction is discordant with germline, which a read error may explain. The chain uses TRBV7-9 and TRBJ2-6; a possible D gene is TRBD1 (7 bases). The V gene's germline CDR1 is SEHNR and CDR2 FQNEAQ (reference sequence). There are 17 residues in the CDR3. The CDR3 reads CASSLSGGTSGANGLTF. In DNA form, the CDR3 reads TGTGCCAGCAGCCTATCAGGGGGGACCTCTGGGGCCAACGGCCTGACTTTC.